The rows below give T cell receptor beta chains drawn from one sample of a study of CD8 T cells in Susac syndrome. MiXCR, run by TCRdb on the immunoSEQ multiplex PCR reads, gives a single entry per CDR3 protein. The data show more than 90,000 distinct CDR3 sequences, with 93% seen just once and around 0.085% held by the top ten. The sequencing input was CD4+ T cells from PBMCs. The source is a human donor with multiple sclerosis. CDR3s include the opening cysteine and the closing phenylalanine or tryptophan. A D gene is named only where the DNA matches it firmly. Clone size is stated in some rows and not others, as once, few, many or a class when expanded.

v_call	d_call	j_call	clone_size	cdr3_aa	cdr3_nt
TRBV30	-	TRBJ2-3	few	CAWTAYTDTQYF	TGTGCCTGGACAGCTTACACAGATACGCAGTATTTT
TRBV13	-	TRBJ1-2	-	CASSSRVYGYTF	TGTGCCAGCAGCTCCAGGGTCTATGGCTACACCTTC
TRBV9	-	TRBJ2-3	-	CASSVSGLSTDTQYF	TGTGCCAGCAGCGTGTCGGGACTGAGCACAGATACGCAGTATTTT
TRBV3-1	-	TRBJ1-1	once	CASSRSSLNTEAFF	TGTGCCAGCAGCCGATCCAGTTTGAACACTGAAGCTTTCTTT
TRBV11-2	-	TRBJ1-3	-	CASSLALAGNTIYF	TGTGCCAGCAGCTTAGCCCTTGCGGGAAACACCATATATTTT
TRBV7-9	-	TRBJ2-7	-	CASRRLRADEQYF	TGTGCCAGCCGCCGCCTCAGGGCCGACGAGCAGTACTTC
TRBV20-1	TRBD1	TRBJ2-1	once	CSARAPGQGYNEQFF	TGCAGTGCTAGAGCCCCGGGACAGGGATACAATGAGCAGTTCTTC
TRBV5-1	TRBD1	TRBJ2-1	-	CASSLERDRKGDEQFF	TGCGCCAGCAGCTTGGAACGGGACAGAAAAGGCGATGAGCAGTTCTTC
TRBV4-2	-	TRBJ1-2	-	CASSPDTSLHYGYTF	TGTGCCAGCAGCCCCGACACCTCTCTTCACTATGGCTACACCTTC
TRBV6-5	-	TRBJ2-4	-	CASSPSVGPLAKNIQYF	TGTGCCAGCAGTCCCTCGGTTGGGCCCCTAGCCAAAAACATTCAGTACTTC
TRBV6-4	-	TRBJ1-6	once	CASSLRPASPLHF	TGTGCCAGCAGTTTGCGACCCGCATCACCCCTCCACTTT
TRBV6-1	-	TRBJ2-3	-	CASSYQFTHDTQYF	TGTGCCAGCAGTTATCAATTTACCCACGATACGCAGTATTTT
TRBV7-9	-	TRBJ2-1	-	CASSLYSDINEQFF	TGTGCCAGCAGCTTATACTCGGACATCAATGAGCAGTTCTTC
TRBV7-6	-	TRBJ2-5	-	CASSSPPRETQYF	TGTGCCAGCAGCTCACCCCCCCGAGAGACCCAGTACTTC
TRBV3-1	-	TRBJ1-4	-	CASSQDFPGVGATNEKLFF	TGTGCCAGCAGCCAAGATTTTCCAGGGGTAGGAGCAACTAATGAAAAACTGTTTTTT
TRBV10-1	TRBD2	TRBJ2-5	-	CASSVSGGSDMVTQYF	TGCGCCAGCAGTGTGAGCGGGGGAAGCGACATGGTGACCCAGTACTTC
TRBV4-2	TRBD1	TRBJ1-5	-	CASSLFQGGNQPQHF	TGTGCCAGCAGCCTTTTTCAGGGGGGCAATCAGCCCCAGCATTTT
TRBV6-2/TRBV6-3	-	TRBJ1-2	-	CASSSSRGLYAYGYTF	TGTGCCAGCAGTTCCTCCAGGGGCCTCTACGCGTATGGCTACACCTTC
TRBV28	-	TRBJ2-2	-	CASSSLAANTGELFF	TGTGCCAGCAGTTCCCTGGCGGCGAACACCGGGGAGCTGTTTTTT
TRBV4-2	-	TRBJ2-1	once	CASSRGQLGEQFF	TGTGCCAGCAGCCGGGGACAACTGGGTGAGCAGTTCTTC
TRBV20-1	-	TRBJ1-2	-	CSARDAGTAGMASGYTF	TGCAGTGCTAGAGATGCCGGAACGGCGGGGATGGCCTCGGGCTACACCTTC
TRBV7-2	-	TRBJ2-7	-	CASSPAASYEQYF	TGTGCCAGCAGCCCCGCTGCCAGCTACGAGCAGTACTTC
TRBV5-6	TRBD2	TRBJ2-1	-	CASSVVAGGRNEQFF	TGTGCCAGCAGCGTAGTAGCGGGGGGGCGGAATGAGCAGTTCTTC
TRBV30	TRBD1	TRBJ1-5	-	CAWTLAGTGPNQPQHF	TGTGCCTGGACTCTCGCAGGGACAGGCCCCAATCAGCCCCAGCATTTT
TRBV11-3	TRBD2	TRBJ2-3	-	CASSKAGVSTDTQYF	TGTGCCAGCAGCAAAGCGGGGGTGAGCACAGATACGCAGTATTTT
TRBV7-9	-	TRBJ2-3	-	CAGIGTDTQYF	TGTGCTGGGATCGGCACAGATACGCAGTATTTT
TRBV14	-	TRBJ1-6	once	CASSQGTVTRALHF	TGTGCCAGCAGCCAGGGGACGGTCACTCGCGCCCTCCACTTT
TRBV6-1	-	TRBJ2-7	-	CASSDEGPSYEQYF	TGTGCCAGCAGTGACGAGGGACCTTCCTACGAGCAGTACTTC
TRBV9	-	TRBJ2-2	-	CASSGQGGAGELFF	TGTGCCAGCAGCGGGCAGGGGGGGGCCGGGGAGCTGTTTTTT
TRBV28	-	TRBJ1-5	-	CASSLLRGIQPQHF	TGTGCCAGCAGCTTACTCAGGGGAATTCAGCCCCAGCATTTT
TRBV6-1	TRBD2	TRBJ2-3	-	CASGRVAGGITDTQYF	TGTGCCAGCGGCCGTGTGGCGGGGGGGATAACAGATACGCAGTATTTT
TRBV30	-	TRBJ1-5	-	CAWSGTAGQPQHF	TGTGCCTGGTCCGGGACCGCGGGTCAGCCCCAGCATTTT
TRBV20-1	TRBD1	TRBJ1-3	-	CSAGQGGSGNTIYF	TGCAGTGCCGGACAGGGAGGCTCTGGAAACACCATATATTTT
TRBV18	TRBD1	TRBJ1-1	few	CASSRQGTEAFF	TGTGCCAGCTCACGACAGGGCACTGAAGCTTTCTTT
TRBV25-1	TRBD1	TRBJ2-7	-	CASSDYGTGYEQYF	TGTGCCAGCAGTGACTATGGGACAGGGTACGAGCAGTACTTC